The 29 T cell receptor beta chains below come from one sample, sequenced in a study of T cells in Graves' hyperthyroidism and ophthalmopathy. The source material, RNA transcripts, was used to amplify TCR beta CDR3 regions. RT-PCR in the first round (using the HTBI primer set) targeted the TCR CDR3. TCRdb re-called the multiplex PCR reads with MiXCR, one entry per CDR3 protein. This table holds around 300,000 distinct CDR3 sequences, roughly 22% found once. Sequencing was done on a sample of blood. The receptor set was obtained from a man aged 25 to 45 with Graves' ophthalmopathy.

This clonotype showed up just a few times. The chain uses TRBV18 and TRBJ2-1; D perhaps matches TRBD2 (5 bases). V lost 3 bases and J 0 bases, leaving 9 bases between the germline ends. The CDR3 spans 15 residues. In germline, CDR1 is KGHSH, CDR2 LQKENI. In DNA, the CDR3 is TGTGCCAGCTCACCGGACTCCACCTCCTACAATGAGCAGTTCTTC. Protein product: CASSPDSTSYNEQFF.

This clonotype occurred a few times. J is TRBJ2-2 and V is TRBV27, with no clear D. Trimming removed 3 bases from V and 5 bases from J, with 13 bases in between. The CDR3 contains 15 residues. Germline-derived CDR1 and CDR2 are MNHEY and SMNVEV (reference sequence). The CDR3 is CASSFPSSSTGELFF. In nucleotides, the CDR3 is TGTGCCAGCAGTTTCCCCTCCAGTTCTACCGGGGAGCTGTTTTTT.

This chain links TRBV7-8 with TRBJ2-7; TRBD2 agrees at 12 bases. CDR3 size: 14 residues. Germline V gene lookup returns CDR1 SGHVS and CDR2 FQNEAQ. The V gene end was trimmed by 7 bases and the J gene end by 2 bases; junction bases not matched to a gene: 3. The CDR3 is CASTLAGGPYEQYF. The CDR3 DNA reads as TGTGCCAGCACGCTAGCGGGAGGGCCCTACGAGCAGTACTTC.

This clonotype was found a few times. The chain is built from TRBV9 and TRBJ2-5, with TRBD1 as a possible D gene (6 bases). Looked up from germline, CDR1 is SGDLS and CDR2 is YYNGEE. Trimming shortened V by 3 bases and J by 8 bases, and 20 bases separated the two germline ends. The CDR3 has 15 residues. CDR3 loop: CASSGEDSPLGTQYF. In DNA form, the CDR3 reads TGTGCCAGCAGCGGTGAGGACAGCCCTCTAGGAACCCAGTACTTC. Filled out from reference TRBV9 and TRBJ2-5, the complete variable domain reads DSGVTQTPKHLITATGQRVTLRCSPRSGDLSVYWYQQSLDQGLQFLIQYYNGEERAKGNILERFSAQQFPDLHSELNLSSLELGDSALYFCASSGEDSPLGTQYFGPGTRLLVL.

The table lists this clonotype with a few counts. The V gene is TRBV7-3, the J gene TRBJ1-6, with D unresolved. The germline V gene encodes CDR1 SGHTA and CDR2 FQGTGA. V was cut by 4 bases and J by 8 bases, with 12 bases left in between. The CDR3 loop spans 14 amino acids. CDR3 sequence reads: CASSSLGSDSPLHF. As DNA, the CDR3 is TGTGCCAGCAGCTCCCTAGGGAGCGATTCACCCCTCCACTTT.

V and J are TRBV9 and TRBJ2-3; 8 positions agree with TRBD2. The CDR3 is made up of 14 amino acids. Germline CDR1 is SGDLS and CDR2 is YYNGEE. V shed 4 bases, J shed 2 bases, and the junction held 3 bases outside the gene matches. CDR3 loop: CASSSGRDTDTQYF. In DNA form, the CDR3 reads TGTGCCAGCAGCTCCGGGAGGGACACAGATACGCAGTATTTT.

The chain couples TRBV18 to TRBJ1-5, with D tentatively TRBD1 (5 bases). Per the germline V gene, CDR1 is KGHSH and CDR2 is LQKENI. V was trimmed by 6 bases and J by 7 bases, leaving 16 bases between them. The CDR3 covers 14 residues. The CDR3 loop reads CASSLAGQGQPQHF. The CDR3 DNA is TGTGCCAGCTCCTTGGCAGGGCAGGGACAGCCCCAGCATTTT. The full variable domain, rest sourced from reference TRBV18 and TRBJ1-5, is NAGVMQNPRHLVRRRGQEARLRCSPMKGHSHVYWYRQLPEEGLKFMVYLQKENIIDESGMPKERFSAEFPKEGPSILRIQQVVRGDSAAYFCASSLAGQGQPQHFGDGTRLSIL.

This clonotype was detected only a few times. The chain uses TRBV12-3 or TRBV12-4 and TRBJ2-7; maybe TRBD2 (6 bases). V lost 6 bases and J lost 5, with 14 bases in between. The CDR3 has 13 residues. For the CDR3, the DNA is TGTGCCAGCAGCCTCCGGAGGGTCGACGAGCAGTACTTC. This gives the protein CASSLRRVDEQYF.

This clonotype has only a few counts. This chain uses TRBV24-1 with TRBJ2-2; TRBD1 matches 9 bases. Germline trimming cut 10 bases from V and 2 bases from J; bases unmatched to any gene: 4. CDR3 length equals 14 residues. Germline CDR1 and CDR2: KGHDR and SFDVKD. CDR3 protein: CATKGQGNTGELFF. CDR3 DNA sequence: TGTGCCACTAAGGGACAGGGAAACACCGGGGAGCTGTTTTTT.

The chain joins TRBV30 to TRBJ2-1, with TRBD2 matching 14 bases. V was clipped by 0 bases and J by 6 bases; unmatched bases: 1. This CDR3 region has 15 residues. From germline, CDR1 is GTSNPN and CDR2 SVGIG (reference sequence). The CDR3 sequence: CAWSVGLAGANEQFF. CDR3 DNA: TGTGCCTGGAGTGTGGGACTAGCGGGAGCCAATGAGCAGTTCTTC.

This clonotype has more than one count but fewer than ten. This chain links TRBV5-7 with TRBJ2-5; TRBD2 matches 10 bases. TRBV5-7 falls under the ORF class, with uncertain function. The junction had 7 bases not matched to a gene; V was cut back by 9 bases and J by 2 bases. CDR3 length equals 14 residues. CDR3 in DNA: TGTGCCACCTTCGGACTAGCGGTACAAGAGACCCAGTACTTC. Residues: CATFGLAVQETQYF.

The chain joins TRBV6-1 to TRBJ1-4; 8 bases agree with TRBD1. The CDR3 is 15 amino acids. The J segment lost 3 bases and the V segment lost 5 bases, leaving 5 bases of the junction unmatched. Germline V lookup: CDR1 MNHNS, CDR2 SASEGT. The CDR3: CASSKSGGANEKLFF. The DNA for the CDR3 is TGTGCCAGCAGTAAATCAGGGGGCGCTAATGAAAAACTGTTTTTT.

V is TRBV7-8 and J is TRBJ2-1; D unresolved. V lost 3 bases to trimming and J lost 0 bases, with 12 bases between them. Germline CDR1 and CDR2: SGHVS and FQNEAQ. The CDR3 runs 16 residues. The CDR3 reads CASSFLRQGSYNEQFF. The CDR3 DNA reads TGTGCCAGCAGCTTTCTCCGCCAAGGCTCCTACAATGAGCAGTTCTTC.

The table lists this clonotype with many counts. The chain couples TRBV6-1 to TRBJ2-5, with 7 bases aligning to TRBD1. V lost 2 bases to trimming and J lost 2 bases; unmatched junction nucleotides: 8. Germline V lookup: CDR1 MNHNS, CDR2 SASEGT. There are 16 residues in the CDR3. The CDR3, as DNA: TGTGCCAGCAGTGAATTGAGACAGGGCTTTCAAGAGACCCAGTACTTC. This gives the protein CASSELRQGFQETQYF.

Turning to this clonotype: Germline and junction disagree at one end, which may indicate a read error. CDR3 DNA: TGTGCCAGCAGTAACAACCCCGGACTAGCGGGAGCGTATGAGCAGCACTTC. Its protein is CASSNNPGLAGAYEQHF. V usage is TRBV28 and J usage is TRBJ2-7; 13 bases map to TRBD2. Germline CDR1 and CDR2: MDHEN and SYDVKM. The CDR3 runs 17 residues.

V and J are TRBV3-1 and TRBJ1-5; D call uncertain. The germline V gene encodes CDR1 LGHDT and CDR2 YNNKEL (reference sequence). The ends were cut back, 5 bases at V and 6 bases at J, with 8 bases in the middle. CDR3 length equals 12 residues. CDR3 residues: CASSYLGQPQHF. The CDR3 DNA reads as TGTGCCAGCAGCTACCTGGGTCAGCCCCAGCATTTT.

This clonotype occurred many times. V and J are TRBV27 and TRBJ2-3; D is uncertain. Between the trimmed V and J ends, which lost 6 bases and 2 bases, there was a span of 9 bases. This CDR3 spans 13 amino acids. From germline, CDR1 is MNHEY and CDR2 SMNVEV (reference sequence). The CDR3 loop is CASSDPNTDTQYF. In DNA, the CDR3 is TGTGCCAGCAGCGATCCCAACACAGATACGCAGTATTTT.

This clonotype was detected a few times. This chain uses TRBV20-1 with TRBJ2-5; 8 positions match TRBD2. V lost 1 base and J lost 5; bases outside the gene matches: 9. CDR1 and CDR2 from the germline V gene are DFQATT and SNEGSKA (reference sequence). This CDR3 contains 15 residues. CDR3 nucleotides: TGCAGTGCTAGAGGGGCCGGGGGGGGTCACGAGACCCAGTACTTC. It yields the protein CSARGAGGGHETQYF.

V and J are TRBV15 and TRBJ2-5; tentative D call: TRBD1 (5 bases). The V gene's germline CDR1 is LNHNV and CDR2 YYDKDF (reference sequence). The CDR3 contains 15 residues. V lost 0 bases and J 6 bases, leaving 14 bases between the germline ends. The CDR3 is CATSRDSPGLKTQYF. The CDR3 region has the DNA TGTGCCACCAGCAGAGATTCGCCAGGGTTGAAGACCCAGTACTTC. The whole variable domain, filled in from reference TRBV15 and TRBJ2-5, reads DAMVIQNPRYQVTQFGKPVTLSCSQTLNHNVMYWYQQKSSQAPKLLFHYYDKDFNNEADTPDNFQSRRPNTSFCFLDIRSPGLGDTAMYLCATSRDSPGLKTQYFGPGTRLLVL.

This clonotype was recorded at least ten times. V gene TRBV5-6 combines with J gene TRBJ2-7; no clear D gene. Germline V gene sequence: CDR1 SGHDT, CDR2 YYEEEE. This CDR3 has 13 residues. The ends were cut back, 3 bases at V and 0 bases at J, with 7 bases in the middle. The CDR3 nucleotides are TGTGCCAGCAGCTCGTTGAACTCCTACGAGCAGTACTTC. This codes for CASSSLNSYEQYF.

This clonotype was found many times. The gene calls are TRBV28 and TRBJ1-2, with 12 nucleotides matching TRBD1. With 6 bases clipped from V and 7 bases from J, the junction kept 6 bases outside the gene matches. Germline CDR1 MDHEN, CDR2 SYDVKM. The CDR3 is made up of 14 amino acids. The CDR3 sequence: CASRGQGAIRGYTF. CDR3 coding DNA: TGTGCCAGCAGGGGACAGGGGGCAATCCGTGGCTACACCTTC.

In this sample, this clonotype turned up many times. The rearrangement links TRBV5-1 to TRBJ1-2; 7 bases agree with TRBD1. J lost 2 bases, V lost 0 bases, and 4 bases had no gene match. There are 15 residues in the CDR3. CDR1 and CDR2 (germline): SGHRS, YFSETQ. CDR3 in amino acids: CASSLAGQANYGYTF. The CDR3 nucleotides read TGCGCCAGCAGCTTGGCCGGACAGGCGAACTATGGCTACACCTTC.

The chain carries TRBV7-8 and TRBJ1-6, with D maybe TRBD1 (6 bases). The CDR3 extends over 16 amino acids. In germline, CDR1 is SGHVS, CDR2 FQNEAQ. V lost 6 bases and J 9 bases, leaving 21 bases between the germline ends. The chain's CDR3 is CASSLVPGTGSSPLHF. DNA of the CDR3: TGTGCCAGCAGTCTAGTCCCCGGAACAGGGAGTTCACCCCTCCACTTT.

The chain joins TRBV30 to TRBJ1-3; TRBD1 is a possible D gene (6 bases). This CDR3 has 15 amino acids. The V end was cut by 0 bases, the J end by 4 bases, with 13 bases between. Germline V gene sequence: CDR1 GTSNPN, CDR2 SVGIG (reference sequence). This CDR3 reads CAWSVQGQFGNTIYF. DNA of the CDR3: TGTGCCTGGAGTGTACAAGGACAGTTCGGAAACACCATATATTTT.

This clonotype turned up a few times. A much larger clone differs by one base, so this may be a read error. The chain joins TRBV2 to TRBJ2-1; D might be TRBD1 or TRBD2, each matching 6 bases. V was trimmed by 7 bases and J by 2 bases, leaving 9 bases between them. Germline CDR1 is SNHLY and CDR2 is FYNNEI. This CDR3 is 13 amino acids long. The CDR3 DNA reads TGTGCCAGCAAGAGGGGGGCCTACAATGAGCAGTTCTTC. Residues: CASKRGAYNEQFF.

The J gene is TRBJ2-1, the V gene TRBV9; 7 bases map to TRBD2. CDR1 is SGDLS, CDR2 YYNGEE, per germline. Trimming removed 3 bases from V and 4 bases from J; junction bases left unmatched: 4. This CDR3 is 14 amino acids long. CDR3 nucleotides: TGTGCCAGCAGCGGTGGGGGGGATTACAATGAGCAGTTCTTC. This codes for CASSGGGDYNEQFF.

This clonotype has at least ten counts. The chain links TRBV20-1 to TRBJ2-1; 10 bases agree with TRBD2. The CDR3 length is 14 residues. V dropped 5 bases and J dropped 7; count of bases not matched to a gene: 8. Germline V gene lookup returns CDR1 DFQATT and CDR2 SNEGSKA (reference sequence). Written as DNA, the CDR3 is TGCAGTGCTGGGCCGGGACTAGCGAGAAATGAGCAGTTCTTC. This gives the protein CSAGPGLARNEQFF.

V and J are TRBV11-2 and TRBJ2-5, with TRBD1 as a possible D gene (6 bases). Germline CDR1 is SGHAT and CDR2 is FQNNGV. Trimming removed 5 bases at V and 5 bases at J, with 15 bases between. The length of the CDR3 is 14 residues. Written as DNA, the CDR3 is TGTGCCAGCAGCCGATCTACAGGGTTGGAGACCCAGTACTTC. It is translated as CASSRSTGLETQYF. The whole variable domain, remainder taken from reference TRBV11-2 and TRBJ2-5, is EAGVAQSPRYKIIEKRQSVAFWCNPISGHATLYWYQQILGQGPKLLIQFQNNGVVDDSQLPKDRFSAERLKGVDSTLKIQPAKLEDSAVYLCASSRSTGLETQYFGPGTRLLVL.

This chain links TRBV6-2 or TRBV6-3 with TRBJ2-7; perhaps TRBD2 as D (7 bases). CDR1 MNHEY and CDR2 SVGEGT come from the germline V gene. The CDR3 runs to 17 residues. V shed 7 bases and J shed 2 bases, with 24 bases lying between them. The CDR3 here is CASTGKGGGSTAYEQYF. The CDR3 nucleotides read TGTGCCAGCACTGGGAAAGGGGGAGGGTCCACAGCCTACGAGCAGTACTTC.